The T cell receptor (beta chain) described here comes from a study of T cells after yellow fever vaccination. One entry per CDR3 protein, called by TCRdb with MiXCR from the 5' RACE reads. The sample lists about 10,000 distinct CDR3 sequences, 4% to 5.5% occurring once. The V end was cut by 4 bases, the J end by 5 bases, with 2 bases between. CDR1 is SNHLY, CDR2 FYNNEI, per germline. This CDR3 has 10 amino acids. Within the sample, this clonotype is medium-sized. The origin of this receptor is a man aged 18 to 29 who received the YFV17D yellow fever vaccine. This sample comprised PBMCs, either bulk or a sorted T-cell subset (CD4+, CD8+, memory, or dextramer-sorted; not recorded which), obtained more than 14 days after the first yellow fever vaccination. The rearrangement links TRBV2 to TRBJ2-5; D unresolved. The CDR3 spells CASSVETQYF. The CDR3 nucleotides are TGTGCCAGCAGTGTGGAGACCCAGTACTTC.